This is a list of T cell receptor beta chains from one sample in a study of T cells in Graves' hyperthyroidism and ophthalmopathy. TCRdb processed the multiplex PCR reads anew with MiXCR; each CDR3 protein has one entry. There are around 700,000 distinct CDR3 sequences in the sample; about a third occur only once, and around a third lies in the top ten. Sequenced: blood. The receptors were gathered from a woman in her thirties or forties with Graves' hyperthyroidism. Both conserved end residues are part of each CDR3. Fields, in order: clone size, J gene, D gene, V gene, CDR3 protein, CDR3 DNA. A D gene is named only where the DNA matches it firmly. The size of a clone is reported for some rows only, either as once, few or many, or as a class for expanded clones.

clone_size: once; j_call: TRBJ1-3; d_call: .; v_call: TRBV20-1; cdr3_aa: CSALSGSGNTIYF; cdr3_nt: TGCAGTGCTCTATCAGGGTCTGGAAACACCATATATTTT
clone_size: many; j_call: TRBJ1-1; d_call: .; v_call: TRBV7-9; cdr3_aa: CASRPAHTEAFF; cdr3_nt: TGTGCCAGCCGGCCGGCGCACACTGAAGCTTTCTTT
clone_size: many; j_call: TRBJ1-6; d_call: TRBD1; v_call: TRBV7-2; cdr3_aa: CASSPTTGTDSPLHF; cdr3_nt: TGTGCCAGCAGCCCTACGACAGGGACCGATTCACCCCTCCACTTT
clone_size: many; j_call: TRBJ2-2; d_call: .; v_call: TRBV7-6; cdr3_aa: CASSLNSVNTGELFF; cdr3_nt: TGTGCCAGCAGCTTAAATAGCGTGAACACCGGGGAGCTGTTTTTT
clone_size: few; j_call: TRBJ1-4; d_call: .; v_call: TRBV28; cdr3_aa: CASSRDGEKLFF; cdr3_nt: TGTGCCAGCAGTAGGGACGGTGAAAAACTGTTTTTT
clone_size: many; j_call: TRBJ2-6; d_call: .; v_call: TRBV11-2; cdr3_aa: CASSSQLSSGANVLTF; cdr3_nt: TGTGCCAGCAGCTCGCAACTCAGCTCTGGGGCCAACGTCCTGACTTTC
clone_size: .; j_call: TRBJ2-7; d_call: .; v_call: TRBV20-1; cdr3_aa: CSARDAGRGTYEQYF; cdr3_nt: TGCAGTGCTAGAGATGCCGGGAGAGGCACCTACGAGCAGTACTTC
clone_size: .; j_call: TRBJ2-3; d_call: .; v_call: TRBV2; cdr3_aa: CASRSGSSSTDTQYF; cdr3_nt: TGTGCCAGCAGGTCCGGGTCTTCTAGCACAGATACGCAGTATTTT
clone_size: few; j_call: TRBJ2-2; d_call: .; v_call: TRBV20-1; cdr3_aa: CSAKKQTQNTGELFF; cdr3_nt: TGCAGTGCTAAGAAACAGACCCAGAACACCGGGGAGCTGTTTTTT
clone_size: .; j_call: TRBJ1-2; d_call: .; v_call: TRBV15; cdr3_aa: CATSSFTRFYGYTF; cdr3_nt: TGTGCCACCAGCAGTTTCACTCGCTTCTATGGCTACACCTTC
clone_size: many; j_call: TRBJ1-2; d_call: TRBD1; v_call: TRBV29-1; cdr3_aa: CSVPESDRGYGYTF; cdr3_nt: TGCAGCGTCCCCGAATCCGACAGGGGATACGGCTACACCTTC
clone_size: once; j_call: TRBJ1-1; d_call: .; v_call: TRBV10-3; cdr3_aa: CASTALGGGTEAFF; cdr3_nt: TGTGCCAGCACCGCCCTGGGGGGGGGCACTGAAGCTTTCTTT
clone_size: .; j_call: TRBJ1-2; d_call: .; v_call: TRBV7-3; cdr3_aa: CASSLRGAGNGYTF; cdr3_nt: TGTGCCAGCAGCTTACGGGGGGCAGGAAATGGCTACACCTTC
clone_size: .; j_call: TRBJ2-1; d_call: .; v_call: TRBV7-2; cdr3_aa: CASSFYGDEQFF; cdr3_nt: TGTGCCAGCAGCTTTTATGGCGATGAGCAGTTCTTC
clone_size: few; j_call: TRBJ1-4; d_call: TRBD1; v_call: TRBV10-3; cdr3_aa: CASSGTGDNEKLFF; cdr3_nt: TGTGCCTCCTCCGGGACAGGGGATAATGAAAAACTGTTTTTT
clone_size: many; j_call: TRBJ2-7; d_call: .; v_call: TRBV19; cdr3_aa: CASGTGSSYEQYF; cdr3_nt: TGTGCCAGTGGGACGGGCAGCTCCTACGAGCAGTACTTC
clone_size: .; j_call: TRBJ1-2; d_call: .; v_call: TRBV15; cdr3_aa: CATSSSTWGATGYTF; cdr3_nt: TGTGCCACCAGCAGCTCCACTTGGGGGGCGACTGGCTACACCTTC
clone_size: .; j_call: TRBJ1-1; d_call: .; v_call: TRBV7-9; cdr3_aa: CASSLAIGGSNTEAFF; cdr3_nt: TGTGCCAGCAGCTTGGCGATTGGGGGGTCGAACACTGAAGCTTTCTTT
clone_size: .; j_call: TRBJ1-3; d_call: TRBD1; v_call: TRBV12-3/TRBV12-4; cdr3_aa: CASSADRGGNTIYF; cdr3_nt: TGTGCCAGCAGTGCGGACAGGGGAGGCAACACCATATATTTT
clone_size: many; j_call: TRBJ1-4; d_call: TRBD1; v_call: TRBV7-6; cdr3_aa: CASSLGLGQGGEKLFF; cdr3_nt: TGTGCCAGCAGCTTAGGTCTCGGACAGGGTGGGGAAAAACTGTTTTTT
clone_size: .; j_call: TRBJ2-3; d_call: .; v_call: TRBV7-2; cdr3_aa: CASSLAGGAASTDTQYF; cdr3_nt: TGTGCCAGCAGCTTAGCAGGTGGGGCGGCTAGCACAGATACGCAGTATTTT
clone_size: many; j_call: TRBJ1-4; d_call: TRBD1; v_call: TRBV10-3; cdr3_aa: CAISGSRTGGNEKLFF; cdr3_nt: TGTGCCATCAGTGGGTCACGGACAGGGGGAAATGAAAAACTGTTTTTT
clone_size: few; j_call: TRBJ1-2; d_call: .; v_call: TRBV4-1; cdr3_aa: CASSQARDLTNGYTF; cdr3_nt: TGCGCCAGCAGCCAAGCCCGAGACTTGACTAACGGCTACACCTTC
clone_size: .; j_call: TRBJ2-5; d_call: .; v_call: TRBV28; cdr3_aa: CASEGGRVLETQYF; cdr3_nt: TGTGCCAGCGAGGGGGGCAGGGTATTAGAGACCCAGTACTTC
clone_size: .; j_call: TRBJ1-5; d_call: .; v_call: TRBV9; cdr3_aa: CASSVEPQHF; cdr3_nt: TGTGCCAGCAGCGTAGAGCCCCAGCATTTT
clone_size: few; j_call: TRBJ2-2; d_call: TRBD2; v_call: TRBV14; cdr3_aa: CASSLGLAGGPNTGELFF; cdr3_nt: TGTGCCAGCAGCCTCGGACTAGCGGGAGGGCCGAACACCGGGGAGCTGTTTTTT
clone_size: few; j_call: TRBJ1-2; d_call: .; v_call: TRBV20-1; cdr3_aa: CSARVRLGYGYTF; cdr3_nt: TGCAGTGCTAGGGTCCGGCTAGGCTATGGCTACACCTTC
clone_size: .; j_call: TRBJ1-4; d_call: .; v_call: TRBV24-1; cdr3_aa: CATSDSSGKLFF; cdr3_nt: TGTGCCACCAGTGATTCCAGCGGGAAACTGTTTTTT
clone_size: .; j_call: TRBJ1-1; d_call: .; v_call: TRBV5-5; cdr3_aa: CASSWVDSMNTEAFF; cdr3_nt: TGTGCCAGCAGCTGGGTCGACAGTATGAACACTGAAGCTTTCTTT
clone_size: .; j_call: TRBJ2-2; d_call: TRBD2; v_call: TRBV6-5; cdr3_aa: CASTGTSGRSGELFF; cdr3_nt: TGTGCCAGCACCGGGACTAGCGGGAGGTCCGGGGAGCTGTTTTTT
clone_size: few; j_call: TRBJ2-7; d_call: TRBD2; v_call: TRBV18; cdr3_aa: CASSPSGNYEQYF; cdr3_nt: TGTGCCAGCTCACCAAGCGGGAACTACGAGCAGTACTTC
clone_size: .; j_call: TRBJ1-1; d_call: .; v_call: TRBV5-4; cdr3_aa: CASSLEGPNEAFF; cdr3_nt: TGTGCCAGCAGCTTGGAGGGTCCCAATGAAGCTTTCTTT
clone_size: .; j_call: TRBJ1-1; d_call: .; v_call: TRBV12-3/TRBV12-4; cdr3_aa: CAGGAGQHTEAFF; cdr3_nt: TGTGCCGGGGGGGCCGGACAGCACACTGAAGCTTTCTTT
clone_size: once; j_call: TRBJ2-5; d_call: TRBD2; v_call: TRBV9; cdr3_aa: CASSAGPPAGMGETQYF; cdr3_nt: TGTGCCAGCAGCGCAGGACCCCCAGCGGGGATGGGAGAGACCCAGTACTTC
clone_size: many; j_call: TRBJ1-5; d_call: .; v_call: TRBV3-1; cdr3_aa: CASSPGQSHQPQHF; cdr3_nt: TGTGCCAGCAGCCCCGGACAGTCACATCAGCCCCAGCATTTT
clone_size: .; j_call: TRBJ2-5; d_call: TRBD1; v_call: TRBV10-2; cdr3_aa: CASSEPGQAFAETQYF; cdr3_nt: TGCGCCAGCAGTGAACCGGGACAGGCGTTCGCGGAGACCCAGTACTTC
clone_size: many; j_call: TRBJ2-7; d_call: .; v_call: TRBV6-2/TRBV6-3; cdr3_aa: CASSSNRVYYEQYF; cdr3_nt: TGTGCCAGCAGTTCGAACCGGGTGTATTACGAGCAGTACTTC
clone_size: few; j_call: TRBJ2-7; d_call: .; v_call: TRBV4-1; cdr3_aa: CASSRRGNDRTVPYEQYF; cdr3_nt: TGCGCCAGCAGCAGACGCGGGAACGACAGGACGGTGCCCTACGAGCAGTACTTC
clone_size: .; j_call: TRBJ1-6; d_call: .; v_call: TRBV6-5; cdr3_aa: CASSFFSGRGNSPLHF; cdr3_nt: TGTGCCAGCAGTTTCTTCTCGGGGAGGGGTAATTCACCCCTCCACTTT
clone_size: many; j_call: TRBJ2-5; d_call: TRBD1; v_call: TRBV20-1; cdr3_aa: CSARGTGVQETQYF; cdr3_nt: TGCAGTGCTAGAGGAACAGGGGTCCAAGAGACCCAGTACTTC